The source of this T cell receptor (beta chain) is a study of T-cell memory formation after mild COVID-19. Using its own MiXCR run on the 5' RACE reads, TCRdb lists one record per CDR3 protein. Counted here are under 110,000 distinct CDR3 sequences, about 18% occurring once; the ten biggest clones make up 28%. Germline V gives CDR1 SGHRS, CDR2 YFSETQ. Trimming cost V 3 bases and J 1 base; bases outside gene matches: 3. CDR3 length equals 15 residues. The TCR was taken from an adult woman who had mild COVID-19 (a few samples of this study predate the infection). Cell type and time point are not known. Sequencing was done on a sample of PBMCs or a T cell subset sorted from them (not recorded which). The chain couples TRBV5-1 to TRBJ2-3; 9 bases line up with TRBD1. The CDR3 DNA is TGCGCCAGCAGCTCCCGGACAGGGGGCACAGATACGCAGTATTTT. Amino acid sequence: CASSSRTGGTDTQYF.